This T cell receptor (beta chain) emerged from a study of PD-1 blockade in classical Hodgkin lymphoma. Study background: Patients were given intravenous nivolumab, 3 mg/kg, every 2 weeks.

Time point noted: cycle 4 day 1 (C4D1), after around six weeks of nivolumab. With no exception, relapse followed autologous stem cell transplantation in all patients, and brentuximab vedotin exposure varied. Patients' outcomes at their best amounted to complete response, partial response or progressive disease. Between the trimmed V and J ends, which lost 5 bases and 12 bases, there was a span of 14 bases. Per germline, CDR1 SGHAT and CDR2 FQDESV (reference sequence). The CDR3 covers 12 residues. Study results and limitations: By C4D1, diversity of CD4+ TCRs had risen significantly, whereas that of CD8+ TCRs had not.

Only in-frame clones appear in the TCRdb table, and some are missing; sequencing was by immunoSEQ multiplex PCR. The table records tens of thousands of clones, around 90% of them present only once. In regard to this clone: Its target is unknown.

The V and J genes are TRBV11-1 and TRBJ2-1; D is perhaps TRBD2 (6 bases). The sequence derives from a human donor with classical Hodgkin lymphoma. Sequenced material: peripheral blood mononuclear cells (PBMCs), taken before the fourth cycle of nivolumab. The CDR3 DNA reads TGTGCCAGCAGCAACTTAGCGGTCAGGCAGTTCTTC. This translates into CASSNLAVRQFF.